At least ten counts were recorded for the clone carrying this T cell receptor beta chain. Its antigen remains unidentified. These data are taken from a study of metastatic and nonmetastatic thyroid tumors. Across the whole study: The comparison covered peripheral blood and tumor or nodule tissue in malignant and benign thyroid patients.

Before thyroid surgery, none of the patients had received any treatment. Points from the study as a whole: Reports indicated that malignant thyroid tumors showed significantly higher TCR beta diversity than benign nodules did, in blood and tumor.

V lost 2 bases and J 0 bases, leaving 8 bases between the germline ends. This CDR3 region has 14 residues. Germline CDR1 and CDR2: MNHEY and SMNVEV (reference sequence). In the source study's methods: The distant-metastasis classifier for papillary thyroid cancer was built from CDR3 differences across clinicopathological groups. TCRdb used MiXCR to call clones anew from the PCR reads. What appears here as the V and J calls and clone size reflects TCRdb's work, not the paper's. The sample yields tens of thousands of clones, 20% to 25% seen once. The rearrangement links TRBV27 to TRBJ2-7; tentative D call: TRBD1 (5 bases). Sequencing input: blood. The receptor's source is a female donor with papillary thyroid cancer or a benign thyroid nodule (not recorded which). Some clones in this sample may be carry-over from other donors' samples. This CDR3 is CASSLQGNSYEQYF. The CDR3 DNA follows: TGTGCCAGCAGTTTACAGGGTAACTCCTACGAGCAGTACTTC.